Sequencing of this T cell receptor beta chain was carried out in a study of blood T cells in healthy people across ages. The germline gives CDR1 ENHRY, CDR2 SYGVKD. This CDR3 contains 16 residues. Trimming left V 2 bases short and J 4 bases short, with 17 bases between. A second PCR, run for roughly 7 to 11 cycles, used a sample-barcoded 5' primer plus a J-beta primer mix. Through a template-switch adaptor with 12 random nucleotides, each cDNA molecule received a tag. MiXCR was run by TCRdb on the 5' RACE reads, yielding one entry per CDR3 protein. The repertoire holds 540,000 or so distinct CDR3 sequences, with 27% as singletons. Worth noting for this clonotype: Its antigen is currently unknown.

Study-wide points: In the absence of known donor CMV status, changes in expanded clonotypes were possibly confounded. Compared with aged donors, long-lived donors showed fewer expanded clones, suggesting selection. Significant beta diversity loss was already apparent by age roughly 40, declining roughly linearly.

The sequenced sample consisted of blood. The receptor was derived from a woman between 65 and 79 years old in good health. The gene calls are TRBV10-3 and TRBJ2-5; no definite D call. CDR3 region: CAISERPALAGETQYF. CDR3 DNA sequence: TGTGCCATCAGTGAGCGGCCAGCGCTTGCCGGAGAGACCCAGTACTTC.